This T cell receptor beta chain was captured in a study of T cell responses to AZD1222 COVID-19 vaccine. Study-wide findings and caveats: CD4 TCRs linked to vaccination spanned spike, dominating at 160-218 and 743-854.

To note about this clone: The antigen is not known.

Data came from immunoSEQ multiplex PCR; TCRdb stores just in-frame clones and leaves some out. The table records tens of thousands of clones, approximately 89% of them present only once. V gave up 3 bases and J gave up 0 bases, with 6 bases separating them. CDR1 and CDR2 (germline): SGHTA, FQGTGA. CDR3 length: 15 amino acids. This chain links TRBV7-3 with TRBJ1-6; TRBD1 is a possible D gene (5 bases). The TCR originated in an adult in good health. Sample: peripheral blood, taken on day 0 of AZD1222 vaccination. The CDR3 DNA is TGTGCCAGCAGCTTGCAGGGCTCCTATAATTCACCCCTCCACTTT. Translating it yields CASSLQGSYNSPLHF.